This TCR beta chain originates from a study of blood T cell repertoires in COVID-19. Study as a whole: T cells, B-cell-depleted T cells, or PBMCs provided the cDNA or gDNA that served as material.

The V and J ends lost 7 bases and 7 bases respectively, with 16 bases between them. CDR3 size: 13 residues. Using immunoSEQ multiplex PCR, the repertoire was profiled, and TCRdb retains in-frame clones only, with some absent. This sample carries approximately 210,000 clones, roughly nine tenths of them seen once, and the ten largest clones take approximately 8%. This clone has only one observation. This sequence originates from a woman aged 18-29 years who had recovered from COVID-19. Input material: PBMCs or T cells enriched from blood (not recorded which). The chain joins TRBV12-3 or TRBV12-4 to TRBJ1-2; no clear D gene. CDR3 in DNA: TGTGCCAGCAAAACGGACGGGAGTGGTGGCTACACCTTC. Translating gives CASKTDGSGGYTF.